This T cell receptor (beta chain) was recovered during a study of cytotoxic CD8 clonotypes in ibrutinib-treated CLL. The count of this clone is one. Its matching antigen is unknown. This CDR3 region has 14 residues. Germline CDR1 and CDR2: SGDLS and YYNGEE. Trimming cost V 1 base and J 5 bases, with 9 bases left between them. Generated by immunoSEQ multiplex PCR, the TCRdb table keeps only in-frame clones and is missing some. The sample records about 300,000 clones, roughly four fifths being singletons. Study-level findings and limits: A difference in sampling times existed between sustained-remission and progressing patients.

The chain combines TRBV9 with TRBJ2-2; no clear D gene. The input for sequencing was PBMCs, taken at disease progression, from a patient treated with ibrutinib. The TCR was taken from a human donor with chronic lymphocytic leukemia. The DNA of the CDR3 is TGTGCCAGCAGCGTATCGGGCGCAACCGGGGAGCTGTTTTTT. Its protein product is CASSVSGATGELFF.